This T cell receptor (beta chain) was sequenced in a study of CD4 and CD8 cells across lung adenocarcinoma regions. This clonotype came up once. TCRdb redid the calling of the PCR reads with MiXCR, one entry per CDR3 protein. Counted here are approximately 12,000 distinct CDR3 sequences, 40% to 50% occurring once; the ten biggest clones make up 20% to 30%. Samples came from patients with localized non-small cell lung adenocarcinoma. Germline lookup yields CDR1 SGHKS and CDR2 YYEKEE (reference sequence). The CDR3 totals 15 residues. The rearrangement uses TRBV5-5 and TRBJ2-5; TRBD1 aligns across 8 bases. The end of the DNA aligns better with TRBJ2-7, so the J call may be wrong. The sequence derives from a female donor with lung adenocarcinoma. The CD4 and CD8 labels of this study may be unreliable. The sequenced sample was CD8+ T cells from the margin of a lung tumor. Written as DNA, the CDR3 is TGTGCCAGCAGCTTCTCGGACAGGGTCGACTACGAGCAGTACTTC. Translation: CASSFSDRVDYEQYF.